This T cell receptor (beta chain) originates from a study of blood T cell repertoires in COVID-19. Data came from immunoSEQ multiplex PCR; TCRdb stores just in-frame clones and leaves some out. The sample holds roughly 100,000 clones, 76% seen once. Enrollment of patients from Seattle took place during active infection, with longitudinal follow-up. CDR3 size: 19 residues. The V gene lost 4 bases and the J gene lost 1 base, with 23 bases spanning the gap. Germline V gene sequence: CDR1 LGHDT, CDR2 YNNKEL (reference sequence). This TCR derives from a man at least 80 years old with COVID-19, enrolled during active disease. What was sequenced was peripheral blood. The gene calls are TRBV3-1 (or the pseudogene TRBV3-2) and TRBJ2-1, with a possible D match to TRBD1 (6 bases). The CDR3 here is CASSPYSGFLDSSYNEQFF. CDR3 DNA sequence: TGTGCCAGCAGCCCCTATTCCGGGTTTCTGGACAGTTCCTACAATGAGCAGTTCTTC.